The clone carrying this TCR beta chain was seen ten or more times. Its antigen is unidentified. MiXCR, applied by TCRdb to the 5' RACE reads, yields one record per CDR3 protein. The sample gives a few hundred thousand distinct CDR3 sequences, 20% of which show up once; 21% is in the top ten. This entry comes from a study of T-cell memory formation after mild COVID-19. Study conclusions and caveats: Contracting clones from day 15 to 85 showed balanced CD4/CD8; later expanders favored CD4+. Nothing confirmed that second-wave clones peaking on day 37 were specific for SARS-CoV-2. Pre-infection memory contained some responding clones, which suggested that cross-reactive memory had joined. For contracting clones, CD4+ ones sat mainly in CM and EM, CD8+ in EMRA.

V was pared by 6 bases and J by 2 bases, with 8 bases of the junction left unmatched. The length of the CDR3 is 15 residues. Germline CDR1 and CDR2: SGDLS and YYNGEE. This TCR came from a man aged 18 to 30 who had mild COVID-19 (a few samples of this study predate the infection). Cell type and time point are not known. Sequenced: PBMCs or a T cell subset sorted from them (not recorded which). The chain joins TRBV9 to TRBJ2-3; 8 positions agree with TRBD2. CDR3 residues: CASTPGGAITDTQYF. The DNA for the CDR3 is TGTGCCAGCACCCCGGGGGGGGCAATCACAGATACGCAGTATTTT.